A single sample is the source of the 15 T cell receptor beta chains below, sequenced in a study of T-cell memory formation after mild COVID-19 (dated by TCRdb to about 2021). The library came from 5' RACE. Sequencer: Illumina NovaSeq 6000. The public reads were run again by TCRdb, first through fastp at Q25 and then through MiXCR, and only productive beta chains were kept. Each record represents a unique CDR3 protein, reported with the most common genes and DNA among its rows. In this sample the table shows a few hundred thousand distinct CDR3 sequences, 15% to 20% of which occur a single time. The biggest ten clones account for roughly 25% of the sample. Sequencing input: PBMCs or a T cell subset sorted from them (not recorded which). These TCRs come from a man aged 18 to 30 who had mild COVID-19 (a few samples of this study predate the infection). The sample titles of this study are shuffled in the database, so cell type and time point are left out; the donor was told from shared clones.

Written as DNA, the CDR3 is TGTGCCAGCAGTACTCGAACCGGTAATGAAAAACTGTTTTTT. This gives the protein CASSTRTGNEKLFF. This chain connects TRBV6-6 to TRBJ1-4; no definite D call. CDR1 and CDR2 from the germline V gene are MNHNY and SVGAGI (reference sequence). Trimming removed 5 bases at V and 4 bases at J, with 11 bases between. This CDR3 contains 14 residues.

This sequence joins TRBV2 and TRBJ2-2; D possibly corresponds to TRBD1 (5 bases). The CDR3 has 13 amino acids. Deletions cut 10 bases from V and 1 base from J, with 10 bases between. Looked up from germline, CDR1 is SNHLY and CDR2 is FYNNEI. The CDR3, as DNA: TGTGCCACTCGCACAGGGAACACCGGGGAGCTGTTTTTT. Its translation is CATRTGNTGELFF. The variable domain in full, completed from reference TRBV2 and TRBJ2-2, reads EPEVTQTPSHQVTQMGQEVILRCVPISNHLYFYWYRQILGQKVEFLVSFYNNEISEKSEIFDDQFSVERPDGSNFTLKIRSTKLEDSAMYFCATRTGNTGELFFGEGSRLTVL.

V and J are TRBV6-2 or TRBV6-3 and TRBJ2-5; D is possibly TRBD2 (6 bases). Germline assignment: CDR1 MNHEY and CDR2 SVGEGT. This CDR3 is 13 amino acids long. Trimming pared 7 bases from V and 4 bases from J, leaving 13 bases between. For the CDR3, the DNA is TGTGCCAGCATCTCGGACTATGCAGAGACCCAGTACTTC. Residues: CASISDYAETQYF.

The V call is TRBV5-5, the J call TRBJ2-7; TRBD2 agrees at 7 bases. V lost 5 bases to trimming and J lost 1 base; unmatched junction nucleotides: 9. Germline assignment: CDR1 SGHKS and CDR2 YYEKEE (reference sequence). The CDR3 runs to 15 residues. Here the CDR3 reads CASSSTPGGSYEQYV. The CDR3 DNA reads as TGTGCCAGCAGTTCGACACCCGGGGGGTCCTACGAGCAGTACGTC.

The V gene is TRBV7-2, the J gene TRBJ2-4; TRBD1 matches at 7 bases. CDR3 length equals 16 residues. J was trimmed by 2 bases and V by 0 bases; bases with no gene match: 4. Germline CDR1 and CDR2: SGHTA and FQGNSA. The DNA for the CDR3 is TGTGCCAGCAGCTTAGCGGCAGGGGGATCCAAAAACATTCAGTACTTC. Translated, it gives CASSLAAGGSKNIQYF.

This clonotype has only a few counts. V gene TRBV7-6 combines with J gene TRBJ2-5, with a tentative D call TRBD1 (5 bases). The CDR3 loop spans 15 amino acids. Germline V gives CDR1 SGHVS, CDR2 FNYEAQ. Trimming took 1 base from V and 7 from J, leaving 16 bases between them. This CDR3 reads CASSLVPPGFRTQYF. CDR3 DNA: TGTGCCAGCAGCTTAGTCCCGCCAGGGTTCAGGACCCAGTACTTC. The variable domain in full, completed from reference TRBV7-6 and TRBJ2-5, reads GAGVSQSPRYKVTKRGQDVALRCDPISGHVSLYWYRQALGQGPEFLTYFNYEAQQDKSGLPNDRFSAERPEGSISTLTIQRTEQRDSAMYRCASSLVPPGFRTQYFGPGTRLLVL.

The chain links TRBV6-2 or TRBV6-3 to TRBJ2-1, with D perhaps TRBD1 (5 bases). CDR3 size: 15 residues. The V gene's germline CDR1 is MNHEY and CDR2 SVGEGT. Trimming cost V 0 bases and J 4 bases, with 10 bases left between them. The CDR3 DNA is TGTGCCAGCAGTTACTCGGGCCAGGGATACAATGAGCAGTTCTTC. It encodes CASSYSGQGYNEQFF.

The rearrangement links TRBV20-1 to TRBJ2-3, with D possibly being TRBD2 (5 bases). Germline V gene lookup returns CDR1 DFQATT and CDR2 SNEGSKA (reference sequence). The CDR3 totals 13 residues. V shed 3 bases and J shed 2 bases, with 9 bases lying between them. CDR3 DNA: TGCAGTGCTAGTTCCGGGGTCACAGATACGCAGTATTTT. This sequence encodes CSASSGVTDTQYF.

At least ten counts were recorded for this clonotype. The CDR3 DNA follows: TGTGCCATCAGTGAAAGGGATAGCAATCAGCCCCAGCATTTT. It encodes CAISERDSNQPQHF. The V gene is TRBV10-3, the J gene TRBJ1-5; D not resolved. This CDR3 is 14 amino acids long. The germline V and J ends were trimmed by 3 bases and 0 bases, with 6 bases remaining between them. Germline lookup yields CDR1 ENHRY and CDR2 SYGVKD.

This clonotype came up a few times. The chain employs TRBV4-1 and TRBJ2-2; D may be TRBD2 (5 bases). The CDR3 is 15 amino acids. Looked up from germline, CDR1 is MGHRA and CDR2 is YSYEKL. The V gene lost 4 bases and the J gene lost 3 bases, with 12 bases spanning the gap. CDR3 amino acids: CASSPREKDTGELFF. In DNA, the CDR3 is TGCGCCAGCAGCCCTAGGGAGAAGGACACCGGGGAGCTGTTTTTT.

This sequence joins TRBV21-1 and TRBJ2-7; TRBD2, as called in the table, went unchecked against the DNA. TRBV21-1 is classified as a pseudogene. The CDR3 consists of 19 residues. The CDR3 DNA sequence: TGTGCCAGCAGCAAAGCGCTTTTGGAGGGGCCGGTAGAAGGATACGAGCAGTACTTC. It codes for CASSKALLEGPVEGYEQYF.

This sequence joins TRBV6-2 or TRBV6-3 and TRBJ2-2; D could derive from TRBD1 or TRBD2 (6 bases each). Trimming took 6 bases from V and 5 from J, leaving 10 bases between them. The germline CDR1 and CDR2 sequences are MNHEY and SVGEGT. CDR3 length equals 13 residues. CDR3 sequence: CASRGGITGELFF. CDR3 coding DNA: TGTGCCAGCAGGGGGGGCATTACCGGGGAGCTGTTTTTT.

There are a few counts of this clonotype. The V gene is TRBV20-1, the J gene TRBJ2-5; 7 positions match TRBD2. J lost 5 bases, V lost 0 bases, and 6 bases had no gene match. Germline V lookup: CDR1 DFQATT, CDR2 SNEGSKA (reference sequence). The CDR3 is made up of 14 amino acids. CDR3 in amino acids: CSARDRAGWETQYF. CDR3 nucleotides: TGCAGTGCTAGAGATCGAGCGGGGTGGGAGACCCAGTACTTC.

The DNA of the CDR3 is TGTGCCAGCAGCTTAGTCGGGACTAGATCTCCTAGCACAGATACGCAGTATTTT. Translation: CASSLVGTRSPSTDTQYF. The chain combines TRBV11-2 with TRBJ2-3; 8 bases are shared with TRBD2. With V trimmed by 1 base and J by 0 bases, 9 bases remained unmatched. The CDR3 runs to 18 residues. Looked up from germline, CDR1 is SGHAT and CDR2 is FQNNGV.

The chain is built from TRBV6-2 or TRBV6-3 and TRBJ2-5; possibly TRBD1 or TRBD2 for D (5 bases each). The CDR3 loop spans 13 amino acids. Germline V gene data show CDR1 as MNHEY and CDR2 as SVGEGT. The V end was cut by 9 bases, the J end by 6 bases, with 17 bases between. CDR3 sequence: CASVRGEGQTQYF. CDR3 nucleotides: TGTGCCAGTGTGAGAGGGGAAGGGCAGACCCAGTACTTC.